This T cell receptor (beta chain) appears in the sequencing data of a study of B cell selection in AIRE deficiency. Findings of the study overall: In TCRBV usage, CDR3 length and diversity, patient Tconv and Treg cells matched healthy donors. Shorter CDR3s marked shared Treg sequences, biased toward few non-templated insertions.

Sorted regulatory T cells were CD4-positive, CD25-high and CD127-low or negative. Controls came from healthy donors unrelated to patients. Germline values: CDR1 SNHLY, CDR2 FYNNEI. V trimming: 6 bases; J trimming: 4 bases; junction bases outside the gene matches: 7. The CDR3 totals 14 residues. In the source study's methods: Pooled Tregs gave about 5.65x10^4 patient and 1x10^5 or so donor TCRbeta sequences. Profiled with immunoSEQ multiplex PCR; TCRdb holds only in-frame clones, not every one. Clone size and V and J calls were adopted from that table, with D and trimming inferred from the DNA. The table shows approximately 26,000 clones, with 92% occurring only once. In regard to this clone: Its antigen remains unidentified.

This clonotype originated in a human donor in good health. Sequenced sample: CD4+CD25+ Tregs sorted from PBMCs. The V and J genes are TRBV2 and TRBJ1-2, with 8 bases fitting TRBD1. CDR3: CASSAGTGFYGYTF. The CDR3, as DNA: TGTGCCAGCAGCGCCGGGACAGGCTTCTATGGCTACACCTTC.